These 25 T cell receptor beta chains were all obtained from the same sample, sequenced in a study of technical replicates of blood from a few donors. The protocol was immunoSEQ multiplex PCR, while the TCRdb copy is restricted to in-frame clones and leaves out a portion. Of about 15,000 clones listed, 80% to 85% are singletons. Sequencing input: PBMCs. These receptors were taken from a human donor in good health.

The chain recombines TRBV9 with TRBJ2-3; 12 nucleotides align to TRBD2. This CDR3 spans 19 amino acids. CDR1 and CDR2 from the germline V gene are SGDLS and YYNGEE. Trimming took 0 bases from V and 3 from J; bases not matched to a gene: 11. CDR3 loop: CASSVGRTSGNAKTDTQYF. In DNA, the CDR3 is TGTGCCAGCAGCGTAGGTAGGACTAGCGGGAACGCGAAGACAGATACGCAGTATTTT.

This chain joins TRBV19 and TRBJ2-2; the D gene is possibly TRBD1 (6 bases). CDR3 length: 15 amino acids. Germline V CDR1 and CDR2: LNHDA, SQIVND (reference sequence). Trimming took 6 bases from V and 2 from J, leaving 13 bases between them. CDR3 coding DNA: TGTGCCAGTAGCTTAAGGGACACCAACACCGGGGAGCTGTTTTTT. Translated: CASSLRDTNTGELFF. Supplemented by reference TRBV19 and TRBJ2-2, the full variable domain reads DGGITQSPKYLFRKEGQNVTLSCEQNLNHDAMYWYRQDPGQGLRLIYYSQIVNDFQKGDIAEGYSVSREKKESFPLTVTSAQKNPTAFYLCASSLRDTNTGELFFGEGSRLTVL.

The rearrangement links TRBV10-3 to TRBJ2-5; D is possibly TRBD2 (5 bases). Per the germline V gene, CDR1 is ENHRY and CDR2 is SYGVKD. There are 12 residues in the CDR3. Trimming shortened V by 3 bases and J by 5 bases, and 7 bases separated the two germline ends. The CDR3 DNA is TGTGCCATCAGTGATCCGGGGGAGACCCAGTACTTC. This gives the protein CAISDPGETQYF.

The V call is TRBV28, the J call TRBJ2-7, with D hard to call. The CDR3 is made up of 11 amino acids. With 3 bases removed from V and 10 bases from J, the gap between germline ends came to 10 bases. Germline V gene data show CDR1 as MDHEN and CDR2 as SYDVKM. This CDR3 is CASSFFLRQYF. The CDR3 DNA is TGTGCCAGCAGTTTTTTCCTGCGTCAGTACTTC.

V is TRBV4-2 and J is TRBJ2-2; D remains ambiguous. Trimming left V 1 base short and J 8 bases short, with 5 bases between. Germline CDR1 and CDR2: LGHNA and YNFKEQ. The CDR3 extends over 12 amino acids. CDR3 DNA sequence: TGTGCCAGCAGCCAAGTCCCAGGGGAGCTGTTTTTT. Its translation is CASSQVPGELFF.

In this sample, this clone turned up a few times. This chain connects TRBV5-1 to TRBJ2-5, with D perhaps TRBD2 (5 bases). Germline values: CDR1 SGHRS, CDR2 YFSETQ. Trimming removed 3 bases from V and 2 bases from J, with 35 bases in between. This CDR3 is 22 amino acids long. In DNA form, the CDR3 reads TGCGCCAGCAGCTACCGGGTACAACTCTTGACGGGGTGGGCTACGGAACAAGAGACCCAGTACTTC. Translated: CASSYRVQLLTGWATEQETQYF.

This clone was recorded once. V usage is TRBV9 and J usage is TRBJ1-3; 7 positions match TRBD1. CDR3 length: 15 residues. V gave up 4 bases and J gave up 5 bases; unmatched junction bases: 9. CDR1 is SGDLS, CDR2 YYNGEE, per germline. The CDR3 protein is CASSPRQGVRNTIYF. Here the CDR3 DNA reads TGTGCCAGCAGCCCCCGACAGGGAGTCAGAAACACCATATATTTT. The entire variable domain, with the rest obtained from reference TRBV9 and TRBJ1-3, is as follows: DSGVTQTPKHLITATGQRVTLRCSPRSGDLSVYWYQQSLDQGLQFLIQYYNGEERAKGNILERFSAQQFPDLHSELNLSSLELGDSALYFCASSPRQGVRNTIYFGEGSWLTVV.

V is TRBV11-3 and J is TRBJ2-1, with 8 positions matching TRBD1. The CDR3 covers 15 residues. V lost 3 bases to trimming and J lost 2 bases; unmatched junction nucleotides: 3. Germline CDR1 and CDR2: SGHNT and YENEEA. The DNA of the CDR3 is TGTGCCAGCAGCTTCGGACAGGGCACCTACAATGAGCAGTTCTTC. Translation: CASSFGQGTYNEQFF.

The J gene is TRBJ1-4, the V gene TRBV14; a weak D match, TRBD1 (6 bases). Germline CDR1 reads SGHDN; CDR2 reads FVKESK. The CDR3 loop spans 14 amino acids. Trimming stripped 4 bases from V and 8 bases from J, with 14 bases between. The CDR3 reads CASSRTQGIEKLFF. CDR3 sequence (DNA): TGTGCCAGCAGCCGAACACAGGGTATCGAAAAACTGTTTTTT.

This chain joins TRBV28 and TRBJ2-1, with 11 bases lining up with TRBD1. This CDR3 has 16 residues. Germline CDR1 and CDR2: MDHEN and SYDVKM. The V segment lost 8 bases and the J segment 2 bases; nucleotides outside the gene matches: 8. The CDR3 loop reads CASGLRDRGTYNEQFF. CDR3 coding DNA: TGTGCCAGCGGACTCCGGGACAGGGGGACCTACAATGAGCAGTTCTTC.

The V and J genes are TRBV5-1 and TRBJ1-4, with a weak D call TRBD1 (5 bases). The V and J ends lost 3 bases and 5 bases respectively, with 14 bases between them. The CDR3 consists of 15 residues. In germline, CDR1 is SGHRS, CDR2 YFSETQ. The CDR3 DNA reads TGCGCCAGCAGCTCACCCAGCCCAGGGAATGAAAAACTGTTTTTT. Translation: CASSSPSPGNEKLFF.

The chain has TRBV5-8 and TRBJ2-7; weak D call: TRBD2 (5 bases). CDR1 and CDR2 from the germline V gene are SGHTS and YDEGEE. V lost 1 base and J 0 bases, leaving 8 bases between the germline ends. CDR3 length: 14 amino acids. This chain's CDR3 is CASSLMRASYEQYF. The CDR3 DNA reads TGTGCCAGCAGCTTGATGCGGGCCTCCTACGAGCAGTACTTC.

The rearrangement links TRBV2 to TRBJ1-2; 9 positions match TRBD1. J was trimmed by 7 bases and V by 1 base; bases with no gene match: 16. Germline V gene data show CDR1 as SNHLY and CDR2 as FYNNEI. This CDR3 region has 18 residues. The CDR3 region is CASSEEGPDRGGIPGYTF. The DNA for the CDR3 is TGTGCCAGCAGTGAAGAAGGGCCGGACAGGGGTGGTATCCCTGGCTACACCTTC.

The DNA of the CDR3 is TGCGCCAGCAGTGAGTCACTAGCGGGAGGAAGCGGGGAGCTGTTTTTT. It yields the protein CASSESLAGGSGELFF. The chain couples TRBV10-1 to TRBJ2-2; 12 bases agree with TRBD2. The CDR3 sequence is 16 residues long. Trimming cost V 0 bases and J 7 bases; bases outside gene matches: 3. Germline V CDR1 and CDR2: WNHNN, SYGVQD (reference sequence).

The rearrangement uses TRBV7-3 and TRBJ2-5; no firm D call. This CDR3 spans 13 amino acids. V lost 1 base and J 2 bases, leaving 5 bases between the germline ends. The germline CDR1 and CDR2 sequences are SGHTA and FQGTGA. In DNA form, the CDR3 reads TGTGCCAGCAGCTTAAGCGCTCAAGAGACCCAGTACTTC. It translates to CASSLSAQETQYF.

As DNA, the CDR3 is TGTGCCAGTAGACCCGGGACAGGGTATTTTAAAGGCACTGAAGCTTTCTTT. This translates into CASRPGTGYFKGTEAFF. The J gene is TRBJ1-1, the V gene TRBV19, with 9 bases aligning to TRBD1. Germline CDR1 reads LNHDA; CDR2 reads SQIVND (reference sequence). The ends lost 6 bases at V and 4 bases at J; junction bases unmatched: 15. The CDR3 runs 17 residues.

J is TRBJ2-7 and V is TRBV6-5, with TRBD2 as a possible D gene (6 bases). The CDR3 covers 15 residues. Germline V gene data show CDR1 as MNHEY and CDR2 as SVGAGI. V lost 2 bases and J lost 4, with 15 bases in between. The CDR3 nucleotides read TGTGCCAGCAGTTACGGGTTGGAGGGCCTATACGAGCAGTACTTC. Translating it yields CASSYGLEGLYEQYF.

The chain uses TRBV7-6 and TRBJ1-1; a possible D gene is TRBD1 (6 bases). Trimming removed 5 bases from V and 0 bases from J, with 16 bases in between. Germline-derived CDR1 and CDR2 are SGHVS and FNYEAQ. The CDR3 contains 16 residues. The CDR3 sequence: CASSRGQGEMNTEAFF. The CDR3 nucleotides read TGTGCCAGCAGCCGGGGACAAGGGGAAATGAACACTGAAGCTTTCTTT.

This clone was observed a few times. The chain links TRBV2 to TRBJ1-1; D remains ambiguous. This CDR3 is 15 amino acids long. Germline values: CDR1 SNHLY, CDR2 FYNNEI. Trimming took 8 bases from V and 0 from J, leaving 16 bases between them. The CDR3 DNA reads TGTGCCAGCTCCTATGGGGAGTTGATGAACACTGAAGCTTTCTTT. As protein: CASSYGELMNTEAFF.

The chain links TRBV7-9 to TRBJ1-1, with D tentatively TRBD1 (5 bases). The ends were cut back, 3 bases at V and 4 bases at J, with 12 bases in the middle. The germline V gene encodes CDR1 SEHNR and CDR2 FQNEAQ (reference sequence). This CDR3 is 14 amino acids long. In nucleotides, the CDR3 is TGTGCCAGCAGCTTGGTGGGGGGGATCACTGAAGCTTTCTTT. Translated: CASSLVGGITEAFF.

For the CDR3, the DNA is TGTGCCAGCAGTGGCGGACAGGGGAACTACAATGAGCAGTTCTTC. Translating it yields CASSGGQGNYNEQFF. The J gene is TRBJ2-1, the V gene TRBV6-1; 9 bases fit TRBD1. Germline CDR1 reads MNHNS; CDR2 reads SASEGT. The V segment lost 4 bases and the J segment 3 bases; nucleotides outside the gene matches: 4. This CDR3 is built from 15 residues.

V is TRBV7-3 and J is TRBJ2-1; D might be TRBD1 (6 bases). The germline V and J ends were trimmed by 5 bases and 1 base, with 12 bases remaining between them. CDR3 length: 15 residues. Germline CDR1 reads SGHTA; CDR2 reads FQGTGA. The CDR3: CASSPEQGSYNEQFF. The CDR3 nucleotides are TGTGCCAGCAGCCCAGAGCAGGGGTCCTACAATGAGCAGTTCTTC.

The CDR3 reads CASSPGTGGMGREKLFF. CDR3 nucleotides: TGCGCCAGCAGCCCCGGGACAGGGGGCATGGGGCGGGAAAAACTGTTTTTT. The rearrangement uses TRBV5-1 and TRBJ1-4; 12 bases agree with TRBD1. Looked up from germline, CDR1 is SGHRS and CDR2 is YFSETQ. V shed 4 bases and J 8 bases; nucleotides not matched to a gene: 12. The CDR3 sequence is 17 residues long.

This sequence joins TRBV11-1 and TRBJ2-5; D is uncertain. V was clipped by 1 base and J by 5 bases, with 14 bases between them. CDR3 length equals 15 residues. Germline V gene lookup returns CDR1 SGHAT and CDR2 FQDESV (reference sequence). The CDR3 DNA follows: TGTGCCAGCAGCTTAGGGCGCGGCTATCGGGAGACCCAGTACTTC. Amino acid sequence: CASSLGRGYRETQYF.

This chain's CDR3 is CASSLGVGESESSYNEQFF. The CDR3 nucleotides read TGTGCCAGCAGTTTGGGAGTTGGGGAGTCAGAGAGCTCCTACAATGAGCAGTTCTTC. The chain recombines TRBV28 with TRBJ2-1, with a weak D call TRBD2 (5 bases). This CDR3 comprises 19 residues. CDR1 and CDR2 (germline): MDHEN, SYDVKM. V dropped 3 bases and J dropped 0 bases, with 21 bases sitting between them.